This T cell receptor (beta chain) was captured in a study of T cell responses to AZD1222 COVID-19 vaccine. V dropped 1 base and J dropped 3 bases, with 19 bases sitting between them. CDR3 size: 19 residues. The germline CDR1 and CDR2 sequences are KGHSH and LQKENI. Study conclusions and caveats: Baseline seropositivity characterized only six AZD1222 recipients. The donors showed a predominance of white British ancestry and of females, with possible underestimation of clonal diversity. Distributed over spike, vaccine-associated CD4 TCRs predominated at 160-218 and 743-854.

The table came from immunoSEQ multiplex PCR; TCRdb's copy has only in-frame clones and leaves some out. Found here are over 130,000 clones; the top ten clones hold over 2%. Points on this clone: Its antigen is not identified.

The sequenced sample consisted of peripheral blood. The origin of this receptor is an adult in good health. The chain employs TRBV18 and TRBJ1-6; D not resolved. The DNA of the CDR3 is TGTGCCAGCTCACCACGGGCCAACGCCAGCCCAATCTATAATTCACCCCTCCACTTT. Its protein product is CASSPRANASPIYNSPLHF.